This T cell receptor beta chain was obtained from a study of regulatory T cells in long-lasting Graves disease. Study overall: Over 5 years on antithyroid drugs plus positive TSH receptor antibodies marked Graves' disease as persistent.

Arm-PCR of CDR3 regions with iRepertoire HTBI primers generated TCR beta libraries. In the original processing: The study identified 62 TRBV and approximately 13 TRBJ segments across samples. TCRdb redid the calling of the multiplex PCR reads with MiXCR, one entry per CDR3 protein. These V and J calls originate from TCRdb's pipeline instead of the authors' own analysis. The sample carries a few hundred thousand distinct CDR3 sequences, 20% to 25% recorded once. CDR1 and CDR2 (germline): MNHNS, SASEGT. This CDR3 has 13 residues. Trimming pared 5 bases from V and 8 bases from J, leaving 13 bases between. Specified time point: persistent/refractory GD, antithyroid drugs over 5 years with positive TRAb. PBMC-derived RNA was used for the TCR library. Tubes containing EDTA received roughly 8.8 milliliters of drawn peripheral blood. A word on this clonotype: The antigen remains unidentified.

Points from the study as a whole: Lower TCR diversity was seen in persistent Graves' patients than in newly diagnosed ones.

This specimen consisted of peripheral blood mononuclear cells (PBMCs), obtained when the disease was refractory, from a patient treated with antithyroid drugs. The source of this sequence is a woman in her thirties or forties with Graves disease. The chain links TRBV6-1 to TRBJ2-4, with D perhaps TRBD2 (5 bases). CDR3 residues: CASSHRSGDIQYF. Here the CDR3 DNA reads TGTGCCAGCAGTCATAGGTCCGGGGACATTCAGTACTTC.